Presented here are 19 T cell receptor beta chains from one specimen sequenced in a study of blood T cell repertoires in COVID-19. Here immunoSEQ multiplex PCR was the method, and the copy in TCRdb shows in-frame clones only, minus some. Of around 42,000 clones in the sample, about 87% were seen once. The specimen was peripheral blood. The receptors were gathered from a human donor in a cohort sampled during active COVID-19.

The CDR3: CASTGHTGGKDSPLHF. CDR3 sequence (DNA): TGTGCCAGCACCGGACACACAGGGGGCAAGGATTCACCCCTCCACTTT. The rearrangement links TRBV27 to TRBJ1-6, with 9 bases aligning to TRBD1. Losses at the gene ends were 7 bases for V and 8 bases for J; bases not matched to a gene: 12. This CDR3 contains 16 residues. The V gene's germline CDR1 is MNHEY and CDR2 SMNVEV (reference sequence).

This clone appeared a single time. The rearrangement links TRBV28 to TRBJ2-5, with 7 nucleotides matching TRBD2. CDR1 and CDR2 from the germline V gene are MDHEN and SYDVKM. CDR3 length equals 15 residues. The ends lost 7 bases at V and 0 bases at J; junction bases unmatched: 8. The chain's CDR3 is CASTGLAAYQETQYF. CDR3 DNA: TGTGCCAGCACGGGGCTAGCGGCGTACCAAGAGACCCAGTACTTC.

The V call is TRBV20-1, the J call TRBJ1-2; D perhaps matches TRBD1 (5 bases). The V and J ends lost 0 bases and 8 bases respectively, with 7 bases between them. The CDR3 extends over 11 amino acids. From germline, CDR1 is DFQATT and CDR2 SNEGSKA (reference sequence). The chain's CDR3 is CSARDRVGYTF. Written as DNA, the CDR3 is TGCAGTGCTAGAGACAGGGTGGGCTACACCTTC.

The V and J genes are TRBV5-1 and TRBJ2-1; D uncertain. The V end was cut by 0 bases, the J end by 0 bases, with 19 bases between. The germline V gene encodes CDR1 SGHRS and CDR2 YFSETQ. The CDR3 spans 19 residues. In DNA, the CDR3 is TGCGCCAGCAGCTTGGCTATCCGAACGCTAAGTATCTCCTACAATGAGCAGTTCTTC. Its protein is CASSLAIRTLSISYNEQFF.

The chain has TRBV7-2 and TRBJ2-3; perhaps TRBD2 as D (7 bases). V was trimmed by 2 bases and J by 5 bases, leaving 20 bases between them. Germline V gives CDR1 SGHTA, CDR2 FQGNSA. CDR3 length: 17 residues. For the CDR3, the DNA is TGTGCCAGCAGCTTAAGGGGGGGGAATAGGGTCAAAGATACGCAGTATTTT. Its protein product is CASSLRGGNRVKDTQYF.

The rearrangement uses TRBV12-5 and TRBJ2-1; a weak D match, TRBD2 (5 bases). Germline loops: CDR1 LGHNT, CDR2 FRNRAP. The CDR3 length is 20 residues. V was cut by 0 bases and J by 8 bases, with 29 bases left in between. In DNA, the CDR3 is TGTGCTAGTGGTTTGGTCCCCCAACCGGTAGCGAGGTTGGAGTGGTATGAGCAGTTCTTC. Protein product: CASGLVPQPVARLEWYEQFF.

The chain joins TRBV9 to TRBJ1-2; possibly TRBD1 for D (5 bases). The V gene's germline CDR1 is SGDLS and CDR2 YYNGEE. This CDR3 has 14 amino acids. Trimming cost V 3 bases and J 8 bases, with 17 bases left between them. CDR3 coding DNA: TGTGCCAGCAGCGCCGGACAATACTATGTCGGCTACACCTTC. This encodes CASSAGQYYVGYTF.

The rearrangement links TRBV27 to TRBJ1-2, with 7 bases matching TRBD1. The CDR3 has 15 amino acids. V lost 5 bases, J lost 4 bases, and 10 bases stayed unmatched. The germline V gene has CDR1 MNHEY and CDR2 SMNVEV (reference sequence). CDR3 protein: CASSPAYRGLYGYTF. The CDR3 DNA reads TGTGCCAGCAGTCCCGCCTACAGGGGCCTCTATGGCTACACCTTC.

The table lists this clone with a count of one. V usage is TRBV7-2 and J usage is TRBJ1-1; 8 nucleotides align to TRBD1. The germline gives CDR1 SGHTA, CDR2 FQGNSA. CDR3 size: 16 residues. The trim removed 6 bases at V and 1 base at J, leaving 10 bases unmatched. CDR3: CASSPPRDRGNTEAFF. The CDR3 nucleotides read TGTGCCAGCAGTCCTCCCCGTGACAGGGGGAACACTGAAGCTTTCTTT.

The chain recombines TRBV4-3 with TRBJ2-5; D unclear. V lost 1 base, J lost 0 bases, and 3 bases lay in between. CDR3 length: 13 amino acids. Germline V gene sequence: CDR1 LGHNA, CDR2 YSLEER. CDR3 protein: CASSQVNQETQYF. The CDR3 region has the DNA TGCGCCAGCAGCCAAGTCAACCAAGAGACCCAGTACTTC.

The V call is TRBV7-9, the J call TRBJ1-5, with 8 bases aligning to TRBD1. The CDR3 has 18 amino acids. Looked up from germline, CDR1 is SEHNR and CDR2 is FQNEAQ (reference sequence). The junction had 12 bases not matched to a gene; V was cut back by 5 bases and J by 0 bases. The CDR3 DNA follows: TGTGCCAGCAGCCTCGGACAGGGCCCCAAATTTAGCAATCAGCCCCAGCATTTT. Residues: CASSLGQGPKFSNQPQHF.

This clone was observed a single time. The CDR3 region has the DNA TGCGCCAGCAGCCCAGAGGGGGGAAATTACTATGGCTACACCTTC. As protein: CASSPEGGNYYGYTF. The chain couples TRBV4-1 to TRBJ1-2; perhaps TRBD1 as D (6 bases). From germline, CDR1 is MGHRA and CDR2 YSYEKL. The length of the CDR3 is 15 residues. Trimming pared 4 bases from V and 3 bases from J, leaving 15 bases between.

This chain uses TRBV30 with TRBJ1-2; TRBD1 agrees at 7 bases. The CDR3 consists of 14 residues. Germline loops: CDR1 GTSNPN, CDR2 SVGIG (reference sequence). Trimming removed 0 bases from V and 4 bases from J; junction bases left unmatched: 5. The chain's CDR3 is CAWSVNRGLYGYTF. In nucleotides, the CDR3 is TGTGCCTGGAGTGTAAACAGGGGACTCTATGGCTACACCTTC. Drawing the rest from reference TRBV30 and TRBJ1-2, the complete variable domain is SQTIHQWPATLVQPVGSPLSLECTVEGTSNPNLYWYRQAAGRGLQLLFYSVGIGQISSEVPQNLSASRPQDRQFILSSKKLLLSDSGFYLCAWSVNRGLYGYTFGSGTRLTVV.

This clone was recorded a few times. The chain combines TRBV5-1 with TRBJ2-5, with a weak D call TRBD1 (5 bases). Trimming removed 0 bases at V and 2 bases at J, with 5 bases between. The CDR3 spans 13 residues. From germline, CDR1 is SGHRS and CDR2 YFSETQ. For the CDR3, the DNA is TGCGCCAGCAGCTTGGAGGGGCAAGAGACCCAGTACTTC. Residues: CASSLEGQETQYF.

Only one count was recorded for this clone. The chain recombines TRBV18 with TRBJ2-3, with 13 bases matching TRBD2. The V gene's germline CDR1 is KGHSH and CDR2 LQKENI. V was clipped by 8 bases and J by 0 bases; unmatched bases: 2. CDR3 length equals 15 residues. CDR3: CASKTSGGSTDTQYF. CDR3 coding DNA: TGTGCCAGCAAGACTAGCGGGGGGAGCACAGATACGCAGTATTTT.

CDR3 sequence: CASSQFRAGAEQFF. The DNA for the CDR3 is TGTGCCAGCAGCCAATTTAGGGCAGGGGCTGAGCAGTTCTTC. The chain joins TRBV16 to TRBJ2-1, with D perhaps TRBD1 (6 bases). The CDR3 consists of 14 residues. From germline, CDR1 is KGHSY and CDR2 FQNENV. The ends were cut back, 1 base at V and 9 bases at J, with 13 bases in the middle.

V gene TRBV19 combines with J gene TRBJ2-4; D possibly corresponds to TRBD1 (5 bases). This CDR3 is built from 16 residues. Trimming cost V 2 bases and J 4 bases, with 15 bases left between them. In germline, CDR1 is LNHDA, CDR2 SQIVND (reference sequence). In DNA form, the CDR3 reads TGTGCCAGTAGTATATCATATCAGGGCTCGAAAAACATTCAGTACTTC. This codes for CASSISYQGSKNIQYF.

This sequence joins TRBV4-1 and TRBJ2-7, with D possibly TRBD2 on 5 matching bases. The CDR3 consists of 15 residues. CDR1 is MGHRA and CDR2 is YSYEKL in the germline V gene. V was trimmed by 1 base and J by 3 bases, leaving 13 bases between them. The CDR3 loop reads CASSQVTSVNYEQYF. In DNA, the CDR3 is TGCGCCAGCAGCCAAGTTACTAGTGTGAACTACGAGCAGTACTTC.

The chain links TRBV5-6 to TRBJ1-1; 7 nucleotides match TRBD1. Germline CDR1 reads SGHDT; CDR2 reads YYEEEE. The CDR3 sequence is 17 residues long. The trim removed 1 base at V and 0 bases at J, leaving 9 bases unmatched. Here the CDR3 DNA reads TGTGCCAGCAGCTTGAGGGGACAGAGCTACATGAACACTGAAGCTTTCTTT. Residues: CASSLRGQSYMNTEAFF.